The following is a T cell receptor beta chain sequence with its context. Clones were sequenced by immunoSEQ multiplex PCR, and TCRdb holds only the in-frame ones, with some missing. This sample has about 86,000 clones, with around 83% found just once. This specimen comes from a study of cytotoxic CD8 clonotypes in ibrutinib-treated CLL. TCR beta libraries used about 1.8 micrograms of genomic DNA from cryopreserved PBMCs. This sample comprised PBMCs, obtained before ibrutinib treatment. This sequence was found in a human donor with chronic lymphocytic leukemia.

The CDR3 sequence is CASSLEGSGFYEQYF. Written as DNA, the CDR3 is TGTGCCAGCAGCTTAGAGGGCAGCGGGTTCTACGAGCAGTACTTC. V and J are TRBV7-9 and TRBJ2-7, with a tentative D call TRBD2 (6 bases). The V and J ends lost 1 base and 3 bases respectively, with 13 bases between them. Germline values: CDR1 SEHNR, CDR2 FQNEAQ (reference sequence). The CDR3 is made up of 15 amino acids. The whole variable domain, remainder taken from reference TRBV7-9 and TRBJ2-7, is DTGVSQNPRHKITKRGQNVTFRCDPISEHNRLYWYRQTLGQGPEFLTYFQNEAQLEKSRLLSDRFSAERPKGSFSTLEIQRTEQGDSAMYLCASSLEGSGFYEQYFGPGTRLTVT.